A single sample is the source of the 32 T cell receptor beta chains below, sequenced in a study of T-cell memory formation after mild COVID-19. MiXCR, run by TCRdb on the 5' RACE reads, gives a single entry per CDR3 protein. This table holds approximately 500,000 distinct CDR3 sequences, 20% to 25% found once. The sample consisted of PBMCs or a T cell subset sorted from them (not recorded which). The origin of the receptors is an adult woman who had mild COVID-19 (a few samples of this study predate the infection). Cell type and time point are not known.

Here the CDR3 reads CASSQELGAGGSYEQYF. The CDR3 nucleotides read TGCGCCAGCAGCCAAGAGCTCGGCGCAGGGGGCTCGTACGAGCAGTACTTC. This chain joins TRBV4-3 and TRBJ2-7; 8 bases are shared with TRBD1. Germline CDR1 reads LGHNA; CDR2 reads YSLEER. V lost 0 bases, J lost 4 bases, and 11 bases stayed unmatched. The CDR3 totals 17 residues.

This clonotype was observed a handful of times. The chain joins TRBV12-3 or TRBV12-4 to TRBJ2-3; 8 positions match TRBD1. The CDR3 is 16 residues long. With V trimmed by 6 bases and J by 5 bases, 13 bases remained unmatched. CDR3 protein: CASSPVTGGHEDTQYF. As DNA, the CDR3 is TGTGCCAGCAGCCCTGTTACAGGGGGGCACGAAGATACGCAGTATTTT.

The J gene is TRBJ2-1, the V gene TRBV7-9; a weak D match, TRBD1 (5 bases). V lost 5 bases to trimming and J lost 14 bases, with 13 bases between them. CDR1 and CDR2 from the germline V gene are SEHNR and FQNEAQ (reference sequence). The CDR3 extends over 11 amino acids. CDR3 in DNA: TGTGCCAGCAGCCCAGGGAATGTGAAGTTCTTC. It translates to CASSPGNVKFF.

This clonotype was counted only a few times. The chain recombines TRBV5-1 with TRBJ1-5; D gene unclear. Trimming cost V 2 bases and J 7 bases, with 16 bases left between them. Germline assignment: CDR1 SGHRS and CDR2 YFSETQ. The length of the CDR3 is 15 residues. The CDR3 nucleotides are TGCGCCAGCAGCTTAACGGGCGCCTCGTTGCAGCCCCAGCATTTT. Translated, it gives CASSLTGASLQPQHF.

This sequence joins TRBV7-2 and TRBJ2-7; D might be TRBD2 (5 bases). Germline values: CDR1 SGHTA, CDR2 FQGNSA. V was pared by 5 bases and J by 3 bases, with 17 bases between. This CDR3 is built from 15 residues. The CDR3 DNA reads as TGTGCCAGCAGCCCATTGTTGGGGAGCTACTACGAGCAGTACTTC. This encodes CASSPLLGSYYEQYF. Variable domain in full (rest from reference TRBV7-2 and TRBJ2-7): GAGVSQSPSNKVTEKGKDVELRCDPISGHTALYWYRQSLGQGLEFLIYFQGNSAPDKSGLPSDRFSAERTGGSVSTLTIQRTQQEDSAVYLCASSPLLGSYYEQYFGPGTRLTVT.

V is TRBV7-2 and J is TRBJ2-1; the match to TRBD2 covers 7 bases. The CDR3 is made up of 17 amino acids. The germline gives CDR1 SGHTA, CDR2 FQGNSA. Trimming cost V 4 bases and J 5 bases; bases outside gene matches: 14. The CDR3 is CASSSGTIRWAHNEQFF. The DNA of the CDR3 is TGTGCCAGCAGCTCAGGGACTATCCGGTGGGCACACAATGAGCAGTTCTTC.

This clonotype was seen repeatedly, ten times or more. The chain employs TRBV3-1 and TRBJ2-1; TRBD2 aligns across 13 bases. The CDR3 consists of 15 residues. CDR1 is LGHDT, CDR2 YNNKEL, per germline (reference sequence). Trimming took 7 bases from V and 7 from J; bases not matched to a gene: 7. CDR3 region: CASNPTGLAGNEQFF. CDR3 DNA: TGTGCCAGCAACCCAACGGGACTAGCGGGAAATGAGCAGTTCTTC.

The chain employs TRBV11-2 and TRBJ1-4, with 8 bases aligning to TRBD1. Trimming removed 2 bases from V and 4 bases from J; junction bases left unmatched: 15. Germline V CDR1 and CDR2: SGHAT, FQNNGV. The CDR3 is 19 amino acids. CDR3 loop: CASSLTGAAGGKINEKLFF. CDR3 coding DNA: TGTGCCAGCAGCTTAACGGGGGCGGCAGGGGGCAAGATTAATGAAAAACTGTTTTTT.

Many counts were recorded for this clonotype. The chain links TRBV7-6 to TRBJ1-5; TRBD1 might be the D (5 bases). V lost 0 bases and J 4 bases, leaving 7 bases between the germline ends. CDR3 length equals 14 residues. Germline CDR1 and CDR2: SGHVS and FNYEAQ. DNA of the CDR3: TGTGCCAGCAGCTTAGCGCAGGGTAATCAGCCCCAGCATTTT. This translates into CASSLAQGNQPQHF.

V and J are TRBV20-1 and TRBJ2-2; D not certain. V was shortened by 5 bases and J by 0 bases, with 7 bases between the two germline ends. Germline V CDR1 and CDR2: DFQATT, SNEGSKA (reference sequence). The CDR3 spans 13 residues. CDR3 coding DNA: TGCAGTGCTCGGGCCTCGAACACCGGGGAGCTGTTTTTT. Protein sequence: CSARASNTGELFF.

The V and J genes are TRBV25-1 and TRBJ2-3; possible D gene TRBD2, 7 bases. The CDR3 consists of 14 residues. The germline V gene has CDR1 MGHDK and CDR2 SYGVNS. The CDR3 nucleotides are TGTGCTTCTAGGTTGCCGGGGGGCCGAGATACGCAGTATTTT. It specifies CASRLPGGRDTQYF.

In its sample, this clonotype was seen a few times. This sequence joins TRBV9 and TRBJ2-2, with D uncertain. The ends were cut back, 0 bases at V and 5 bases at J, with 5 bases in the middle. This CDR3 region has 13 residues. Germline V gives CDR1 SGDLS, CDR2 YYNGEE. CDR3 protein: CASSVEWTGELFF. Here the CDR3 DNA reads TGTGCCAGCAGCGTAGAGTGGACCGGGGAGCTGTTTTTT.

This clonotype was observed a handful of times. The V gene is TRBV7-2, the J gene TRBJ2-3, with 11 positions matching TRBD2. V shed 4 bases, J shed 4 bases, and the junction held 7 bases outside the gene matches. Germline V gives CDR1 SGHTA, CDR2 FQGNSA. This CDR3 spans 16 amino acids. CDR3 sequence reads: CASSSRLAGYPDTQYF. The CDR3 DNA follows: TGTGCCAGCAGCTCACGACTAGCGGGATATCCAGATACGCAGTATTTT.

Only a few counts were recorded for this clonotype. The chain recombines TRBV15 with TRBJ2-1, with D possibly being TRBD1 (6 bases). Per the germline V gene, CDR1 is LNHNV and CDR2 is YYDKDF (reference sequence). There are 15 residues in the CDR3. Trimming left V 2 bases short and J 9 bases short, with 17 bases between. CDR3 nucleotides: TGTGCCACCAGCAGAACAGGGCTGGGTGCTGGTGAGCAGTTCTTC. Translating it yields CATSRTGLGAGEQFF.

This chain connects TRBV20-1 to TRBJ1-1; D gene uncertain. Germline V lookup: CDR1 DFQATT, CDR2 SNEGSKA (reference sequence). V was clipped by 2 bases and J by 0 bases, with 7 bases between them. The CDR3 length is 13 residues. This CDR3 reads CSARLSLNTEAFF. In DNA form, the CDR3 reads TGCAGTGCTAGATTGTCTTTGAACACTGAAGCTTTCTTT.

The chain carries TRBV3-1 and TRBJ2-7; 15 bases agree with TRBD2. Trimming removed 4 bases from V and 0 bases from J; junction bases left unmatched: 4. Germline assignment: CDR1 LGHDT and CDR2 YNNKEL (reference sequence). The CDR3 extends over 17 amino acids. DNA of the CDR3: TGTGCCAGCAGCCCCGGGACTAGCGGGAGGAGCTCCTACGAGCAGTACTTC. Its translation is CASSPGTSGRSSYEQYF.

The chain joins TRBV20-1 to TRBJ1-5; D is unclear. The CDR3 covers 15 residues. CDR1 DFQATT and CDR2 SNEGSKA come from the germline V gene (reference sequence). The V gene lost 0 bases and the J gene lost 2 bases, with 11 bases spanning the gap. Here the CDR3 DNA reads TGCAGTGCTAGAGATCGAGGGCTGGGCAATCAGCCCCAGCATTTT. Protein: CSARDRGLGNQPQHF.

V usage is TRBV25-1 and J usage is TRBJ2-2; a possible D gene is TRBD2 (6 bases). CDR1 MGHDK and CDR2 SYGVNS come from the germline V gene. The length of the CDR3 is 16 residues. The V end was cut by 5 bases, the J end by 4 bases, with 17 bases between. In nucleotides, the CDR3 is TGTGCCAGCAGTTTCCTTTTTGGAGGGTGCACCGGGGAGCTGTTTTTT. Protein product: CASSFLFGGCTGELFF.

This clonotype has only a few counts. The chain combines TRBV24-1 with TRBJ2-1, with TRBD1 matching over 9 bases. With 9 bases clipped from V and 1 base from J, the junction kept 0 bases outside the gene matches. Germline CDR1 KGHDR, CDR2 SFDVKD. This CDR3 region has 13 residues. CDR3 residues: CATGQGSYNEQFF. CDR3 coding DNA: TGTGCCACCGGACAGGGGTCCTACAATGAGCAGTTCTTC.

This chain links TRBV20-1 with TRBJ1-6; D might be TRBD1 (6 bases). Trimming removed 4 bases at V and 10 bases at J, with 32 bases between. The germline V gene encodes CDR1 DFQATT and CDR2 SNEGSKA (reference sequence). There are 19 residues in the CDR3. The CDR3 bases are TGCAGTGCTACCTCTGTTGAGGTCTGGGGGCGTTCTACCGGATCACCCCTCCACTTT. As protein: CSATSVEVWGRSTGSPLHF.

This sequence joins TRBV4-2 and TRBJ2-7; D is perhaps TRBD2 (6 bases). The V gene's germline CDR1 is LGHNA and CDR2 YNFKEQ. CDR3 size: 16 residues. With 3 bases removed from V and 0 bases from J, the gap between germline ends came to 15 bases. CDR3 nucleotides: TGTGCCAGCAGCCATGCGGGACGCCAGGGCTCCTACGAGCAGTACTTC. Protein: CASSHAGRQGSYEQYF.

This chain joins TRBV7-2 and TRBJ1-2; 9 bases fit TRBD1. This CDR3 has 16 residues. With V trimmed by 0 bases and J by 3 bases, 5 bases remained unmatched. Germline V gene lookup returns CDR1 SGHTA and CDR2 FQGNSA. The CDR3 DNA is TGTGCCAGCAGCTTAGCGAGGGGACAGGGCGACTATGGCTACACCTTC. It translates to CASSLARGQGDYGYTF.

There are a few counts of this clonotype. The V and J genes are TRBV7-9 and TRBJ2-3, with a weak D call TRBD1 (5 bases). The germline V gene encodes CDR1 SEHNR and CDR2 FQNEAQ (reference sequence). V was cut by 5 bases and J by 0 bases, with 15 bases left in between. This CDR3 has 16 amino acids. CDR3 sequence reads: CASSTTRRGSTDTQYF. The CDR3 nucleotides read TGTGCCAGCAGCACCACGAGAAGGGGCAGCACAGATACGCAGTATTTT.

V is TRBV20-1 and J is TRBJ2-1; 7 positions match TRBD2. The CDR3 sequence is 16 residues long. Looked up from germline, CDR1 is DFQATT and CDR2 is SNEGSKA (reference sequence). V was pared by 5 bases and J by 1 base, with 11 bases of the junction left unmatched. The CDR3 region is CSAPVFASGSYNEQFF. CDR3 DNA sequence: TGCAGTGCTCCCGTTTTTGCTAGCGGATCCTACAATGAGCAGTTCTTC.

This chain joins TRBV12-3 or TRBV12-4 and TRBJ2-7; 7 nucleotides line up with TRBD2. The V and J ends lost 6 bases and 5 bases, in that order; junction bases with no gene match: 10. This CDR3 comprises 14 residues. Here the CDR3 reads CASSSGTTGDEQYF. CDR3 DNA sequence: TGTGCCAGCAGCTCCGGGACTACGGGGGACGAGCAGTACTTC.

CDR3 loop: CASSLDREFHEQYF. The DNA for the CDR3 is TGTGCCAGCAGCTTAGACAGGGAGTTCCACGAGCAGTACTTC. The chain combines TRBV7-9 with TRBJ2-7; D is perhaps TRBD1 (6 bases). Germline CDR1 and CDR2: SEHNR and FQNEAQ (reference sequence). V was clipped by 1 base and J by 5 bases, with 12 bases between them. CDR3 length: 14 residues.

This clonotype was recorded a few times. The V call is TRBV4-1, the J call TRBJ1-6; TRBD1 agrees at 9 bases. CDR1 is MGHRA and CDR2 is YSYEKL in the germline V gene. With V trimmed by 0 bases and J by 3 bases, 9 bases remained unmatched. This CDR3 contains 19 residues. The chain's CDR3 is CASSQELRQTGGYNSPLHF. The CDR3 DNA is TGCGCCAGCAGCCAAGAATTGAGGCAGACAGGGGGCTATAATTCACCCCTCCACTTT.

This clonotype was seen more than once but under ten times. As DNA, the CDR3 is TGCAGCTCACTAGGGGAAATCGACACTGAAGCTTTCTTT. Translated: CSSLGEIDTEAFF. This chain links TRBV29-1 with TRBJ1-1; maybe TRBD1 (5 bases). This CDR3 has 13 residues. CDR1 and CDR2 from the germline V gene are SQVTM and ANQGSEA. V was cut by 8 bases and J by 3 bases, with 16 bases left in between.

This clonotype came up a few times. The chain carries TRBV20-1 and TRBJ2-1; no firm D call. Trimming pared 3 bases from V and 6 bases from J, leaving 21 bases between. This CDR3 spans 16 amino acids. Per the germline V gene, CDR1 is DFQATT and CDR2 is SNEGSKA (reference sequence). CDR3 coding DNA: TGCAGTGCTAGGGGTCCGTTCTCTAACTTGGGCAATGAGCAGTTCTTC. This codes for CSARGPFSNLGNEQFF.

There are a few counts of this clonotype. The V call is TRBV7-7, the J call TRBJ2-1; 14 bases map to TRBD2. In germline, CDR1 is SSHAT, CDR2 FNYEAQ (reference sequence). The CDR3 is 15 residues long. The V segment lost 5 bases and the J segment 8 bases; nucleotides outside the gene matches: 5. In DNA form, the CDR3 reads TGTGCCAGCAGCCTGACTAGCGGGGGGGACTATGAGCAGTTCTTC. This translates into CASSLTSGGDYEQFF.

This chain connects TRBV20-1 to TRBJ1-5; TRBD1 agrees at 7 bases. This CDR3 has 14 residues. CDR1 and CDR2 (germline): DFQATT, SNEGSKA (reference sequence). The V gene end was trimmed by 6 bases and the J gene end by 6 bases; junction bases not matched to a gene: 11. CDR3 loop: CSAGRGQAFQPQHF. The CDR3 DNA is TGCAGTGCCGGACGAGGACAGGCCTTTCAGCCCCAGCATTTT.

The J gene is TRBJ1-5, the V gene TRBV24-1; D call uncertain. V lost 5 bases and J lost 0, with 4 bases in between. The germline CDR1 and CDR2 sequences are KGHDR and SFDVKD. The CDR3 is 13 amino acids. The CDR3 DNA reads TGTGCCACCAGTGGCGATAGCAATCAGCCCCAGCATTTT. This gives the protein CATSGDSNQPQHF.